Sequencing of this TCR beta chain was carried out in a study of blood T cell repertoires in COVID-19 (TCRdb year 2020). Turning to the overall study: Samples from collaborators originated in the United States, Italy and Spain and spanned both the acute and convalescent phases of COVID-19. The repertoires were made available in a free public database intended to serve as a resource for research on the immune response to SARS-CoV-2. The prospective study material was composed of cDNA or gDNA derived from T cells, B-cell-depleted T cells, or PBMCs. Deeply sampled blood TCRbeta repertoires from subjects exposed to, actively infected with, or recovered from COVID-19 were included in the dataset. A de-identified subject ID, COVID-19 status, age in years and sex were almost always included in the sample metadata. The samples were drawn from the first 160 participants of the ongoing ImmuneRACE study and from 1,254 subjects provided by 6 global collaborators. Where available, HLA class I and class II types were obtained from metadata supplied by the sample provider rather than from assay-based typing.

General findings and caveats noted by the study authors: The amount of clinical and demographic metadata varied by source and participant and was provided uncurated.

Each collaborating institution followed its own protocols to collect whole blood in K2EDTA tubes. For TCRbeta analysis, collaborator samples were shipped as frozen whole blood, as isolated PBMCs, or as DNA extracted from either sample type. This clone was detected only once. Its specific antigen is unknown. No clone much larger than this one lies a single base away; base qualities are absent. TCRbeta CDR3 regions were amplified from genomic DNA by means of the immunoSEQ Assay, a bias-controlled multiplex PCR. The published analysis was carried out like this. Nucleated cell counts per sample were estimated from amplification of reference gene primers within the assay. To quantify the absolute abundance of each unique TCRbeta CDR3 rearrangement, sequence reads were collapsed and filtered. For each sample, productive Simpson clonality was calculated as the square root of Simpson's diversity index over productive rearrangements. Not all clones reach the TCRdb copy of this immuneACCESS table, which keeps in-frame sequences only. Checked studies attribute under half of the gap to unresolved V genes and leave the rest unexplained. The V and J calls and clone size are taken from that table; D and trimming were inferred from the DNA. Recorded for this sample are 95,000 to 150,000 clones; 82% of them occurred a single time. The top ten clones comprise 9.5% to 13% of the sample.

Per the germline V gene, SGDLS is the CDR1 and YYNGEE is the CDR2. The CDR3, cysteine through phenylalanine, is 16 amino acids long. Only the CDR3 part of the read is kept: 48 bases, read in frame from the first base. V drops 3 bases and J drops 2 bases, leaving 12 bases in between. The chain is made from TRBV9 and TRBJ2-6; 6 matching bases give a weak D call of TRBD2. The source is a human donor in a cohort sampled during active COVID-19. The specimen was peripheral blood. The CDR3 here reads CASSAGGTAGANVLTF. The DNA is as follows: TGTGCCAGCAGCGCTGGGGGGACGGCTGGGGCCAACGTCCTGACTTTC. Joined to the reference TRBV9 and TRBJ2-6 proteins, this CDR3 gives the full variable domain: DSGVTQTPKHLITATGQRVTLRCSPRSGDLSVYWYQQSLDQGLQFLIQYYNGEERAKGNILERFSAQQFPDLHSELNLSSLELGDSALYFCASSAGGTAGANVLTFGAGSRLTVL.